Presented here are 19 T cell receptor beta chains from one specimen sequenced in a study of blood T cells in healthy people across ages. A second PCR, run for roughly 7 to 12 cycles, used a sample-barcoded 5' primer plus a J-beta primer mix. TCRdb reprocessed the 5' RACE reads via MiXCR and lists one record per CDR3 protein. The sample contains around 320,000 distinct CDR3 sequences, roughly a quarter of which appear only once. The sequenced sample was blood. All receptors come from a woman in her sixties or seventies in good health.

The genes are TRBV15 and TRBJ2-5; TRBD2 agrees at 7 bases. Looked up from germline, CDR1 is LNHNV and CDR2 is YYDKDF (reference sequence). This CDR3 spans 16 amino acids. J lost 0 bases, V lost 0 bases, and 4 bases had no gene match. CDR3 residues: CATSRDAGVYQETQYF. The CDR3 nucleotides are TGTGCCACCAGCAGAGATGCGGGAGTGTACCAAGAGACCCAGTACTTC.

This clonotype appeared once. The junction differs from germline at one of its ends, possibly a read error. The J gene is TRBJ2-2, the V gene TRBV28; 7 bases line up with TRBD1. Germline CDR1 is MDHEN and CDR2 is SYDVKM. The CDR3 is 12 residues long. The CDR3 here is CASSRPQGDLFF. The CDR3 bases are TGTGCCAGCAGTCGACCCCAGGGGGACCTGTTTTTT.

This clonotype showed up many times. The chain couples TRBV29-1 to TRBJ2-1, with D possibly being TRBD2 (6 bases). Trimming took off 7 bases at V and 0 bases at J, with 7 bases between the two ends. This CDR3 region has 12 residues. Germline V gene data show CDR1 as SQVTM and CDR2 as ANQGSEA. The CDR3 DNA follows: TGCAGCGCCGGGAGCTCCTACAATGAGCAGTTCTTC. Its protein is CSAGSSYNEQFF.

This clonotype appeared a single time. The V and J genes are TRBV20-1 and TRBJ2-5, with 9 bases matching TRBD2. V lost 6 bases and J lost 11; bases outside the gene matches: 16. Germline values: CDR1 DFQATT, CDR2 SNEGSKA (reference sequence). This CDR3 is built from 14 residues. CDR3 amino acids: CSAPLAGRGVEQYF. The CDR3 bases are TGCAGTGCCCCCCTAGCGGGGAGAGGCGTTGAGCAGTACTTC.

The chain couples TRBV20-1 to TRBJ1-6; possible D gene TRBD1, 6 bases. Looked up from germline, CDR1 is DFQATT and CDR2 is SNEGSKA (reference sequence). The V end lost 5 bases, the J end lost 9 bases, and 14 bases lay between the germline ends. CDR3 length equals 13 residues. The CDR3 nucleotides are TGCAGTGCTTCTAGGGGGGCGGGTTCACCCCTCCACTTT. Encoded protein: CSASRGAGSPLHF.

Concerning this clonotype itself: Given a much more abundant clone one base away, this may be a read error. The genes are TRBV29-1 and TRBJ2-5; tentative D call: TRBD1 (6 bases). The germline V gene encodes CDR1 SQVTM and CDR2 ANQGSEA. The CDR3 has 15 residues. CDR3 sequence (DNA): TGCAGCGTTGTTTTCCTCCGGACAGCTCAAGAGACCCAGGACTTC. Translation gives CSVVFLRTAQETQDF.

The sample holds a few counts of this clonotype. The chain is built from TRBV7-2 and TRBJ2-7; D not certain. Trimming cost V 5 bases and J 1 base, with 9 bases left between them. The CDR3 extends over 13 amino acids. Germline V gene data show CDR1 as SGHTA and CDR2 as FQGNSA. The chain's CDR3 is CASSPRRSYEQYF. CDR3 in DNA: TGTGCCAGCAGCCCACGCAGGTCCTACGAGCAGTACTTC.

This clonotype has ten or more counts. The chain is built from TRBV12-3 or TRBV12-4 and TRBJ2-5, with D tentatively TRBD2 (5 bases). The CDR3 contains 13 residues. V was cut by 5 bases and J by 11 bases, with 18 bases left in between. The CDR3: CASSLKTNGEQYF. The CDR3 DNA follows: TGTGCCAGCAGTCTTAAAACGAATGGGGAGCAGTACTTC.

The chain employs TRBV12-3 or TRBV12-4 and TRBJ2-1; the match to TRBD2 covers 13 bases. CDR3 length: 16 residues. V gave up 3 bases and J gave up 8 bases; unmatched junction bases: 7. Written as DNA, the CDR3 is TGTGCCAGCAGTTTGTCCGGGACTAGCGGGATAGATGAGCAGTTCTTC. Protein sequence: CASSLSGTSGIDEQFF.

This clonotype was observed a few times. The V call is TRBV20-1, the J call TRBJ1-1; D unclear. CDR3 length: 12 amino acids. CDR1 DFQATT and CDR2 SNEGSKA come from the germline V gene (reference sequence). Deletions cut 5 bases from V and 1 base from J, with 8 bases between. In DNA form, the CDR3 reads TGCAGTGCTGGGGAGGGGAACACTGAAGCTTTCTTT. Its protein product is CSAGEGNTEAFF.

This chain connects TRBV5-1 to TRBJ2-1; 8 nucleotides agree with TRBD2. Trimming at V came to 0 bases and at J to 0 bases, leaving 8 bases not matched to a gene. In germline, CDR1 is SGHRS, CDR2 YFSETQ. This CDR3 has 18 amino acids. CDR3 in amino acids: CASSLGDSGMSSYNEQFF. CDR3 nucleotide sequence: TGCGCCAGCAGCTTGGGGGATAGCGGGATGAGCTCCTACAATGAGCAGTTCTTC.

The CDR3 nucleotides are TGTGCCAGCACCCAGAACAATGAGCAGTTCTTC. Translated, it gives CASTQNNEQFF. The rearrangement uses TRBV6-5 and TRBJ2-1; no reliable D call. In germline, CDR1 is MNHEY, CDR2 SVGAGI. V lost 7 bases and J 5 bases, leaving 6 bases between the germline ends. This CDR3 has 11 residues.

The chain combines TRBV20-1 with TRBJ2-3; TRBD2 agrees at 16 bases. The CDR3 spans 16 residues. The J segment lost 4 bases and the V segment lost 5 bases, leaving 6 bases of the junction unmatched. The germline gives CDR1 DFQATT, CDR2 SNEGSKA (reference sequence). CDR3 DNA: TGCAGTGCTCCGGGGACTAGCGGGAGGGCCCCAGATACGCAGTATTTT. This gives the protein CSAPGTSGRAPDTQYF.

The CDR3 DNA is TGCAGTGGGGTATGGGCAGGGGGTAGAAATGAGCAGTTCTTC. Translation gives CSGVWAGGRNEQFF. J is TRBJ2-1 and V is TRBV20-1; 7 nucleotides line up with TRBD1. CDR1 and CDR2 (germline): DFQATT, SNEGSKA (reference sequence). The CDR3 runs 14 residues. J was trimmed by 7 bases and V by 7 bases; bases with no gene match: 13.

The chain couples TRBV18 to TRBJ2-4, with 8 bases lining up with TRBD1. Trimming cost V 4 bases and J 2 bases; bases outside gene matches: 7. Germline V lookup: CDR1 KGHSH, CDR2 LQKENI. The CDR3 loop spans 16 amino acids. The DNA of the CDR3 is TGTGCCAGCTCACGGCAGGGGGCATCGACCAAAAACATTCAGTACTTC. This gives the protein CASSRQGASTKNIQYF.

The chain recombines TRBV5-6 with TRBJ1-1; unclear D gene. The CDR3 sequence is 13 residues long. Trimming shortened V by 0 bases and J by 1 base, and 4 bases separated the two germline ends. Germline assignment: CDR1 SGHDT and CDR2 YYEEEE. CDR3 sequence: CASSLAPNTEAFF. The CDR3 DNA sequence: TGTGCCAGCAGCTTGGCGCCGAACACTGAAGCTTTCTTT.

This clonotype appeared many times. The chain uses TRBV7-9 and TRBJ1-5; D gene uncertain. Germline CDR1 and CDR2: SEHNR and FQNEAQ (reference sequence). The CDR3 length is 15 residues. V was pared by 5 bases and J by 2 bases, with 13 bases between. The CDR3 coding sequence is TGTGCCAGCAGCCCAGAAACTGCTGGCAATCAGCCCCAGCATTTT. It specifies CASSPETAGNQPQHF.

This clonotype was observed a handful of times. The rearrangement uses TRBV20-1 and TRBJ2-5; D is perhaps TRBD1 (5 bases). Germline CDR1 and CDR2: DFQATT and SNEGSKA (reference sequence). The germline V and J ends were trimmed by 0 bases and 10 bases, with 12 bases remaining between them. This CDR3 region has 12 residues. The CDR3 region has the DNA TGCAGTGCTAGAGAAACTCAGGGTAGCCAGTACTTC. Its protein is CSARETQGSQYF.

About this clonotype itself: Relative to the germline gene, one junction end is altered; a read error may explain this. The V call is TRBV20-1, the J call TRBJ2-1; 7 positions match TRBD1. CDR1 DFQATT and CDR2 SNEGSKA come from the germline V gene (reference sequence). This CDR3 comprises 12 residues. The CDR3 nucleotides read TGCAGTGCTCTCCGACAGGGCGACGAGCAGTGCTTC. This gives the protein CSALRQGDEQCF.